These T cell receptor beta chains were read from a single sample in a study of OX40 agonist ivuxolimab in advanced cancers. Some clones are missing from TCRdb's copy, which holds only in-frame ones; the method was immunoSEQ multiplex PCR. The sample lists 67,000 or so clones, about 88% occurring once. The specimen comprised CD4+ or CD8+ T cells sorted from blood, sampled in a trial of the OX40 agonist ivuxolimab. Source of these receptors: an adult with an advanced solid tumor such as melanoma, head and neck, liver or kidney cancer. Each CDR3 is given with its conserved first and last residue. Each record gives: J gene, clone size, V gene, D gene, CDR3 protein, CDR3 DNA. The D gene is left open where the match is weak. Not all rows give a size; the values are once, few, many and, for expanded clones, a class.

>TRBJ2-3|NA|TRBV7-2|NA
CASVQGLRGLGTYTQYF
TGTGCCAGCGTACAGGGTTTGAGGGGATTGGGAACGTATACGCAGTATTTT
>TRBJ1-5|NA|TRBV18|NA
CASSLGGPNQPQHF
TGTGCCAGCTCTCTAGGGGGTCCTAATCAGCCCCAGCATTTT
>TRBJ2-2|once|TRBV19|NA
CASSPLTVTGELFF
TGTGCCAGTAGCCCCCTCACAGTCACCGGGGAGCTGTTTTTT
>TRBJ2-2|NA|TRBV5-1|NA
CASSSVAFANTGELFF
TGCGCCAGCAGCTCGGTGGCGTTTGCGAACACCGGGGAGCTGTTTTTT
>TRBJ2-1|NA|TRBV19|NA
CATTRGQSGYNEQFF
TGTGCCACCACCCGGGGGCAGAGCGGCTACAATGAGCAGTTCTTC
>TRBJ2-7|NA|TRBV28|NA
CASVDSNYEQYF
TGTGCCAGCGTAGATTCTAACTACGAGCAGTACTTC
>TRBJ1-5|NA|TRBV15|NA
CATSITGGNQPQHF
TGTGCCACCAGTATCACGGGGGGAAATCAGCCCCAGCATTTT
>TRBJ2-3|NA|TRBV4-2|NA
CASSQEASYVGDTQYF
TGTGCCAGCAGCCAAGAAGCCAGTTACGTAGGAGATACGCAGTATTTT
>TRBJ1-5|NA|TRBV19|TRBD1
CASSEQGARNQPQHF
TGTGCCAGTAGTGAACAGGGGGCTCGGAATCAGCCCCAGCATTTT
>TRBJ2-1|NA|TRBV2|TRBD2
CASRVAGDEQFF
TGTGCCAGCAGGGTAGCGGGAGATGAGCAGTTCTTC
>TRBJ1-2|NA|TRBV30|NA
CAWSVVGYGYTF
TGTGCCTGGAGTGTCGTTGGCTATGGCTACACCTTC
>TRBJ1-2|NA|TRBV6-6|NA
CASSYSNAFYGYTF
TGTGCCAGCAGTTACTCGAACGCATTCTATGGCTACACCTTC
>TRBJ1-3|NA|TRBV5-1|NA
CASSLGQPSGNTIYF
TGCGCCAGCAGCCTCGGACAGCCCTCTGGAAACACCATATATTTT
>TRBJ1-4|few|TRBV19|NA
CASSLSARANEKLFF
TGTGCCAGTAGTCTTTCGGCGCGGGCTAATGAAAAACTGTTTTTT
>TRBJ2-7|once|TRBV28|NA
CASSLGGSYEQYF
TGTGCCAGCAGTTTAGGGGGCAGCTACGAGCAGTACTTC
>TRBJ2-2|NA|TRBV5-1|NA
CASSLSVGGVRGELFF
TGCGCCAGCAGCTTGTCTGTAGGGGGAGTACGCGGGGAGCTGTTTTTT
>TRBJ2-2|NA|TRBV5-1|TRBD2
CASSPYSGSGSGELFF
TGCGCCAGCAGCCCATATAGCGGGAGTGGTTCCGGGGAGCTGTTTTTT
>TRBJ2-5|NA|TRBV4-3|TRBD2
CASSQESGGGETQYF
TGCGCCAGCAGCCAAGAAAGTGGCGGGGGTGAGACCCAGTACTTC
>TRBJ1-1|NA|TRBV5-8|NA
CASSLPGTVVAEAFF
TGTGCCAGCAGCCTTCCCGGGACGGTGGTCGCTGAAGCTTTCTTT
>TRBJ2-2|NA|TRBV19|NA
CASSIAKNTGELFF
TGTGCCAGTAGTATAGCCAAGAACACCGGGGAGCTGTTTTTT